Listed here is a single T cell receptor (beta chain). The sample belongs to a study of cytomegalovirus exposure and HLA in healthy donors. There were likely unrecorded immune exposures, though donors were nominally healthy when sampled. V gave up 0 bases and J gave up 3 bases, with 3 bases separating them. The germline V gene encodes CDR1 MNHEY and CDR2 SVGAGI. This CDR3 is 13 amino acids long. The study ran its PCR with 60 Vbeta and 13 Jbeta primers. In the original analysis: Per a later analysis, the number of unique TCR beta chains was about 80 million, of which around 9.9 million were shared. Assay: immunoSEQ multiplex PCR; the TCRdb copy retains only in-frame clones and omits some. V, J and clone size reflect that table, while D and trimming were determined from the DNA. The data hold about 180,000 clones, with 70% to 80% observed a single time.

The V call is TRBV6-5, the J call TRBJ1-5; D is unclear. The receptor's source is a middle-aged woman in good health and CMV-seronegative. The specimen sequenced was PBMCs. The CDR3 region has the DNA TGTGCCAGCAGTTACTCTATCAATCAGCCCCAGCATTTT. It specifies CASSYSINQPQHF.